This entry describes one T cell receptor beta chain. What it binds is unknown. CDR1 and CDR2 from the germline V gene are MNHNS and SASEGT. The CDR3 runs 15 residues. Losses at the gene ends were 10 bases for V and 5 bases for J; bases not matched to a gene: 11. This entry belongs to a study of cytomegalovirus exposure and HLA in healthy donors. General study points: Researchers catalogued approximately 160 TCR beta chains as cytomegalovirus-associated.

The PCR had 60 Vbeta and 13 Jbeta primers. As processed by the authors: In a later analysis, the count reached 80 million or so unique TCR beta chains, with 8.5 million to 14 million shared. TCRdb keeps only in-frame clones here, not all; method: immunoSEQ multiplex PCR. V, J and clone size derive from that table, while D and trimming were established from the DNA sequence. The sample holds under 200,000 clones, around 80% seen once. The V call is TRBV6-1, the J call TRBJ2-2, with 9 positions matching TRBD1. Sequenced material: PBMCs. This sequence originates from a woman between 50 and 59 years old in good health and CMV-seronegative. CDR3 protein: CATGTGTGFTGELFF. The CDR3 DNA is TGTGCCACCGGGACAGGGACAGGGTTTACCGGGGAGCTGTTTTTT.